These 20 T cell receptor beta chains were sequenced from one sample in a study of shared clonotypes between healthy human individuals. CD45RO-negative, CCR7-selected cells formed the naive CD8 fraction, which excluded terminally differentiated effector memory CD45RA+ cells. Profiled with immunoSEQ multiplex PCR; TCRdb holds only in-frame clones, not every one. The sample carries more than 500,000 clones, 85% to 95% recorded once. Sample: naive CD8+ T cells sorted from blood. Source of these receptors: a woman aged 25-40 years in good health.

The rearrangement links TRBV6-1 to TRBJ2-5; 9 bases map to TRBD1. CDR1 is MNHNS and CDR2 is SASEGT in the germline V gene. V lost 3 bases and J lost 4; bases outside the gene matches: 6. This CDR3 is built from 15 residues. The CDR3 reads CASSDMTGGGETQYF. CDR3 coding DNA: TGTGCCAGCAGTGATATGACAGGGGGAGGAGAGACCCAGTACTTC.

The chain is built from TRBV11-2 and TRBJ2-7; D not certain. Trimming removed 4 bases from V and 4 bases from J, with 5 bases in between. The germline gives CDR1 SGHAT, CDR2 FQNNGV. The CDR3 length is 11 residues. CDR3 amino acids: CASSSGYEQYF. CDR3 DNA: TGTGCCAGCAGCTCCGGTTACGAGCAGTACTTC. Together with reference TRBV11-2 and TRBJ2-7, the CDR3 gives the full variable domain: EAGVAQSPRYKIIEKRQSVAFWCNPISGHATLYWYQQILGQGPKLLIQFQNNGVVDDSQLPKDRFSAERLKGVDSTLKIQPAKLEDSAVYLCASSSGYEQYFGPGTRLTVT.

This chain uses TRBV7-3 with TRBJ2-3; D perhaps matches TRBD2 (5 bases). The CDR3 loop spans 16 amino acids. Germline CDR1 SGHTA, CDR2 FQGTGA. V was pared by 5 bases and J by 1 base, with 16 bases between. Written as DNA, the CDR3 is TGTGCCAGCAGCCCCGGCCTCTGGCGGGGCACAGATACGCAGTATTTT. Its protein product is CASSPGLWRGTDTQYF.

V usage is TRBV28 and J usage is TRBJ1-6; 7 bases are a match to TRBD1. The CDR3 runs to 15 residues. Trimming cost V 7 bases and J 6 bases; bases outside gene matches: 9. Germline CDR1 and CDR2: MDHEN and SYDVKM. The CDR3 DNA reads TGTGCCAGCATGTTCCCCGGGACAGTTAATTCACCCCTCCACTTT. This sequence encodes CASMFPGTVNSPLHF. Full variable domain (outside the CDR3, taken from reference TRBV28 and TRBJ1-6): DVKVTQSSRYLVKRTGEKVFLECVQDMDHENMFWYRQDPGLGLRLIYFSYDVKMKEKGDIPEGYSVSREKKERFSLILESASTNQTSMYLCASMFPGTVNSPLHFGNGTRLTVT.

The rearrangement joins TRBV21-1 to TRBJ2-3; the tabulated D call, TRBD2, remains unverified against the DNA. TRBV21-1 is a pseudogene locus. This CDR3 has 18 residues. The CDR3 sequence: CASSKGNLAGDSTDTQYF. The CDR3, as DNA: TGTGCCAGCAGCAAAGGTAACCTAGCGGGAGATAGCACAGATACGCAGTATTTT.

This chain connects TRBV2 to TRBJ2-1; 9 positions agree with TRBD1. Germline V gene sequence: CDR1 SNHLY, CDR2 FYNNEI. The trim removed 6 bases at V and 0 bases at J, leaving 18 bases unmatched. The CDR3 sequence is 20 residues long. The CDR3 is CASSDDGTGLGGSSYNEQFF. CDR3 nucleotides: TGTGCCAGCAGCGACGACGGGACAGGGTTGGGCGGGAGCTCCTACAATGAGCAGTTCTTC. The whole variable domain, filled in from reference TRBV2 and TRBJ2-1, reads EPEVTQTPSHQVTQMGQEVILRCVPISNHLYFYWYRQILGQKVEFLVSFYNNEISEKSEIFDDQFSVERPDGSNFTLKIRSTKLEDSAMYFCASSDDGTGLGGSSYNEQFFGPGTRLTVL.

CDR3 residues: CASRTGSSYEQYF. CDR3 sequence (DNA): TGTGCCAGCAGGACGGGTTCTTCCTACGAGCAGTACTTC. The chain combines TRBV2 with TRBJ2-7; no clear D. V was pared by 6 bases and J by 1 base, with 10 bases between. The V gene's germline CDR1 is SNHLY and CDR2 FYNNEI. This CDR3 spans 13 amino acids.

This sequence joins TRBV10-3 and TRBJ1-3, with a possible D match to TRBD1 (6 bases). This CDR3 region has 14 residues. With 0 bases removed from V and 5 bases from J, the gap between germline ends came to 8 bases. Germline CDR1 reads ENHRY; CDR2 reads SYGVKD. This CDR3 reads CAISESGGRNTIYF. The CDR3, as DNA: TGTGCCATCAGTGAGTCAGGGGGAAGAAACACCATATATTTT.

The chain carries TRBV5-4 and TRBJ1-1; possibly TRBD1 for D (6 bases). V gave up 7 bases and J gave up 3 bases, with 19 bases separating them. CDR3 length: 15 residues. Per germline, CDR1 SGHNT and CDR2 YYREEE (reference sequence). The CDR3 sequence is CASGGAQGGYTEAFF. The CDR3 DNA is TGTGCCAGCGGGGGGGCCCAAGGAGGGTACACTGAAGCTTTCTTT.

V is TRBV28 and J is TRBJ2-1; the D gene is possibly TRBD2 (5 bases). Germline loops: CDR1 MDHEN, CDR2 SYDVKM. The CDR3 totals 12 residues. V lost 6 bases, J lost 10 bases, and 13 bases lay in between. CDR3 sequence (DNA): TGTGCCAGCAGCCTAACGGAGGCCGAGCAGTTCTTC. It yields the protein CASSLTEAEQFF.

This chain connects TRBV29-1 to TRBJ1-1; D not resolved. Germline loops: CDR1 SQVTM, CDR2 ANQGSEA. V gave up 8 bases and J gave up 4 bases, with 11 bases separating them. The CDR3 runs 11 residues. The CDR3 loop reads CSIGRSTEAFF. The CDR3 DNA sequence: TGCAGCATCGGACGTAGCACTGAAGCTTTCTTT.

The CDR3 reads CASSGARELFF. Here the CDR3 DNA reads TGTGCCAGCTCGGGAGCCCGGGAGCTGTTTTTT. The chain uses TRBV28 and TRBJ2-2, with D perhaps matching TRBD2 (6 bases). Deletions cut 8 bases from V and 9 bases from J, with 10 bases between. The CDR3 has 11 residues. Germline CDR1 and CDR2: MDHEN and SYDVKM.

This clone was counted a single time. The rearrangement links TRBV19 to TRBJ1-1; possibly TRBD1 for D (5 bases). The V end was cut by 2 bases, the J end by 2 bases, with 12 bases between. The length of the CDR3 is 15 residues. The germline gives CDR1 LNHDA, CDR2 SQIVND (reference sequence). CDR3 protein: CASSIRGDRNTEAFF. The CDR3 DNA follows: TGTGCCAGTAGTATAAGGGGAGATCGTAACACTGAAGCTTTCTTT.

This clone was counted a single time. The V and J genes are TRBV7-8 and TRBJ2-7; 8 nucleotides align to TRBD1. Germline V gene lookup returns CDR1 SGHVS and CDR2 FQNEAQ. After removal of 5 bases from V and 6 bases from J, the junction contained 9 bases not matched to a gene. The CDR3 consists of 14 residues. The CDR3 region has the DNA TGTGCCAGCAGCCCTGACAGGGGACCCCTCGAGCAGTACTTC. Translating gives CASSPDRGPLEQYF.

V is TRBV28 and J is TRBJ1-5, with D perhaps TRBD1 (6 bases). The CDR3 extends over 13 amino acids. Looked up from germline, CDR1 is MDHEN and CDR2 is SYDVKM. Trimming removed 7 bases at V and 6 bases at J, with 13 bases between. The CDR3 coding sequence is TGTGCCAGCACCGGGACAAGGGGTCAGCCCCAGCATTTT. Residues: CASTGTRGQPQHF.

The chain's CDR3 is CSVRQEGTQYF. In nucleotides, the CDR3 is TGCAGCGTCCGCCAAGAAGGTACGCAGTATTTT. V and J are TRBV29-1 and TRBJ2-3; D is unclear. The V end was cut by 6 bases, the J end by 8 bases, with 12 bases between. The CDR3 has 11 residues. The germline V gene encodes CDR1 SQVTM and CDR2 ANQGSEA.

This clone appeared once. CDR3 coding DNA: TGTGCCAGCAGTTCAGCACTGGGACAGGCCCCCTACGAGCAGTACTTC. Translated: CASSSALGQAPYEQYF. This chain joins TRBV28 and TRBJ2-7; 8 nucleotides match TRBD1. V lost 4 bases and J lost 2; bases outside the gene matches: 10. CDR1 and CDR2 from the germline V gene are MDHEN and SYDVKM. The CDR3 extends over 16 amino acids.

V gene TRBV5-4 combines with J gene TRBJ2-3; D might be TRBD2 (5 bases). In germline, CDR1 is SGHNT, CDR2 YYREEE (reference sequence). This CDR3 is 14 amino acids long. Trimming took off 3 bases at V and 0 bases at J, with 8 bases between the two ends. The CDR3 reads CASSSGYSTDTQYF. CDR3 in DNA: TGTGCCAGCAGCTCGGGATATAGCACAGATACGCAGTATTTT.

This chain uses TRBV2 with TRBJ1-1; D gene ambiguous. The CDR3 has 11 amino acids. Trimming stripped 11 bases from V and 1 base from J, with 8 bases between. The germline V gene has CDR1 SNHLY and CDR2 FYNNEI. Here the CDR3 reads CAGAWNTEAFF. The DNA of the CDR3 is TGTGCCGGCGCGTGGAACACTGAAGCTTTCTTT.

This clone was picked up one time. The CDR3: CASRGRGGIVTYEQYF. The CDR3 DNA follows: TGTGCCAGCAGGGGCAGGGGGGGCATCGTGACCTACGAGCAGTACTTC. The V and J genes are TRBV2 and TRBJ2-7; D possibly matches TRBD1 or TRBD2 (7 bases each). The CDR3 extends over 16 amino acids. Germline V lookup: CDR1 SNHLY, CDR2 FYNNEI. The V gene lost 6 bases and the J gene lost 2 bases, with 20 bases spanning the gap.